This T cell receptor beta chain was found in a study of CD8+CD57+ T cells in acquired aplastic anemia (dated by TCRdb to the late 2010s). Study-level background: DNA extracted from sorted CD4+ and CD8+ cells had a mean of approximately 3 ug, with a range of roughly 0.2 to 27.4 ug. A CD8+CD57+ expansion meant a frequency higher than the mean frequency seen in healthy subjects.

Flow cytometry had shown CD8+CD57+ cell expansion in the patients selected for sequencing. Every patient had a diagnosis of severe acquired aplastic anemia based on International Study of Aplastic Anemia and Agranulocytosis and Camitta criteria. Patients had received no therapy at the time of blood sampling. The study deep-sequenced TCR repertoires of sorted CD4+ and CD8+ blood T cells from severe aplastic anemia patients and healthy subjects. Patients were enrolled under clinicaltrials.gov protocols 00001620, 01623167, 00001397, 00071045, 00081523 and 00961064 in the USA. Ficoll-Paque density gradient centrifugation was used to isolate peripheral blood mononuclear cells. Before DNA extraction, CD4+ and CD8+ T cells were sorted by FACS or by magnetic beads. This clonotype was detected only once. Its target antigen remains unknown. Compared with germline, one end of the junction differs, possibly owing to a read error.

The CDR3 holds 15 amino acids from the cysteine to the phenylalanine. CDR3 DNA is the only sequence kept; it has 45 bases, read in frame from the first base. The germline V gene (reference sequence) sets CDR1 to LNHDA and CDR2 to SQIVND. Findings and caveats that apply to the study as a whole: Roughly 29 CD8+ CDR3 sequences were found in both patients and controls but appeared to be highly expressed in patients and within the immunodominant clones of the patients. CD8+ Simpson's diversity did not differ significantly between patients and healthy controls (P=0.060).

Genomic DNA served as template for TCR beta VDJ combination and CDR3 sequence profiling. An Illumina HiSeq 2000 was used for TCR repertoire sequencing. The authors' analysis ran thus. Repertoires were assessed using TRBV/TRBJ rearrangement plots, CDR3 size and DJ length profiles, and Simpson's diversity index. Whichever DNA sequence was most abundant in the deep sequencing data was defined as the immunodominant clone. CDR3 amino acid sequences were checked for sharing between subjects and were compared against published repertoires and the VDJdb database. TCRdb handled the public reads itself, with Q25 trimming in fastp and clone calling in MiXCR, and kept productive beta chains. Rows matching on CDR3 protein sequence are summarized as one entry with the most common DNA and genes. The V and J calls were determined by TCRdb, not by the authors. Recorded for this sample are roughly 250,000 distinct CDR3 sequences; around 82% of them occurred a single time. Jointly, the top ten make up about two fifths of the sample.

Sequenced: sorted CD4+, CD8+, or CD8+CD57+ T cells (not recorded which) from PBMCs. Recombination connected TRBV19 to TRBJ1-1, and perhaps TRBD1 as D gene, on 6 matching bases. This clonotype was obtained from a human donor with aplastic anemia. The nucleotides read TGTGCCAGTAGTGGGACGGGGGGGGCTACCAATGAACCTTTCTTC. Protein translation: CASSGTGGATNEPFF.